This TCR beta chain was sequenced in a study of response to subunit inactivated influenza vaccine. Findings and limits, study-wide: Researchers suggested that each seasonal influenza vaccination recruits few new T cells.

Trimming cost V 8 bases and J 0 bases, with 8 bases left between them. This CDR3 contains 13 residues. The germline V gene encodes CDR1 SNHLY and CDR2 FYNNEI. TCRdb used MiXCR to reprocess the RT-PCR reads, holding one entry per CDR3 protein. Of about 650,000 distinct CDR3 sequences in the sample, around 13% are singletons; the top ten hold roughly 7.6%. A few counts support this clonotype. Its antigen is as yet unknown. Material: PBMCs from blood, obtained roughly 15 days before vaccination. This TCR was recovered from a man in his fifties or sixties who received an inactivated influenza vaccine. The J gene is TRBJ1-3, the V gene TRBV2; D gene uncertain. CDR3 amino acids: CASSGFSGNTIYF. The CDR3 coding sequence is TGTGCCAGCTCTGGGTTCTCTGGAAACACCATATATTTT.